This passage covers 14 T cell receptor beta chains from one sample sequenced in a study of blood T cell repertoires in COVID-19. Data came from immunoSEQ multiplex PCR; TCRdb stores just in-frame clones and leaves some out. The data contain more than 300,000 clones, 80% to 90% of them singletons. The material sequenced was PBMCs or T cells enriched from blood (not recorded which). The receptors derive from a woman aged 18-35 years who had recovered from COVID-19.

This chain connects TRBV11-3 to TRBJ1-2; TRBD1 matches at 11 bases. Trimming took 4 bases from V and 8 from J; bases not matched to a gene: 3. The CDR3 totals 13 residues. Germline loops: CDR1 SGHNT, CDR2 YENEEA. CDR3 bases: TGTGCCAGCAGCTGGGACAGGGGGTGCGGCTACACCTTC. Protein: CASSWDRGCGYTF. Variable domain in full (rest from reference TRBV11-3 and TRBJ1-2): EAGVVQSPRYKIIEKKQPVAFWCNPISGHNTLYWYLQNLGQGPELLIRYENEEAVDDSQLPKDRFSAERLKGVDSTLKIQPAELGDSAVYLCASSWDRGCGYTFGSGTRLTVV.

The rearrangement joins TRBV6-5 to TRBJ1-2; D remains unclear. Trimming removed 7 bases at V and 2 bases at J, with 8 bases between. Germline assignment: CDR1 MNHEY and CDR2 SVGAGI. The CDR3 covers 12 residues. The DNA for the CDR3 is TGTGCCAGCAAGGAGGAGAACTATGGCTACACCTTC. Translation gives CASKEENYGYTF.

The genes are TRBV6-5 and TRBJ1-2, with 8 nucleotides matching TRBD1. Germline lookup yields CDR1 MNHEY and CDR2 SVGAGI. V shed 5 bases and J 1 base; nucleotides not matched to a gene: 6. The CDR3 consists of 15 residues. The CDR3 nucleotides read TGTGCCAGCAGTCCAGGACAGGGCTTTAACTATGGCTACACCTTC. Translated, it gives CASSPGQGFNYGYTF.

The genes are TRBV3-1 (or the pseudogene TRBV3-2) and TRBJ2-2, with 8 bases aligning to TRBD2. The CDR3 is 14 residues long. With 4 bases clipped from V and 6 bases from J, the junction kept 4 bases outside the gene matches. The germline gives CDR1 LGHDT, CDR2 YNNKEL (reference sequence). CDR3 sequence: CASSLGGRPGELFF. The DNA of the CDR3 is TGTGCCAGCAGCCTCGGCGGGAGGCCCGGGGAGCTGTTTTTT.

V gene TRBV7-9 combines with J gene TRBJ2-1, with TRBD2 identical over 11 bases. There are 18 residues in the CDR3. Looked up from germline, CDR1 is SEHNR and CDR2 is FQNEAQ (reference sequence). The V and J ends lost 4 bases and 0 bases, in that order; junction bases with no gene match: 8. The chain's CDR3 is CASSSTSGNFSSYNEQFF. The CDR3 coding sequence is TGTGCCAGCAGCTCGACTAGCGGGAACTTTAGCTCCTACAATGAGCAGTTCTTC.

The chain carries TRBV19 and TRBJ1-2, with 12 bases that match TRBD1. Germline CDR1 reads LNHDA; CDR2 reads SQIVND (reference sequence). The CDR3 has 15 residues. Germline trimming cut 3 bases from V and 8 bases from J; bases unmatched to any gene: 7. The CDR3 region is CASSIVGQGAGGYTF. The CDR3 bases are TGTGCCAGTAGTATTGTGGGACAGGGGGCGGGAGGCTACACCTTC.

The chain links TRBV7-2 to TRBJ1-1; 10 nucleotides match TRBD1. Germline V gives CDR1 SGHTA, CDR2 FQGNSA. The length of the CDR3 is 14 residues. Germline trimming cut 5 bases from V and 6 bases from J; bases unmatched to any gene: 6. CDR3 region: CASSEPGQGSEAFF. The DNA for the CDR3 is TGTGCCAGCAGCGAGCCGGGACAGGGGTCTGAAGCTTTCTTT.

V usage is TRBV7-2 and J usage is TRBJ1-2, with 8 bases that match TRBD1. The CDR3 has 15 residues. Germline V gene data show CDR1 as SGHTA and CDR2 as FQGNSA. Losses at the gene ends were 2 bases for V and 2 bases for J; bases not matched to a gene: 4. The CDR3 loop is CASSLYAGGNYGYTF. CDR3 nucleotides: TGTGCCAGCAGCTTATACGCAGGGGGCAACTATGGCTACACCTTC. Full variable domain (missing parts from reference TRBV7-2 and TRBJ1-2): GAGVSQSPSNKVTEKGKDVELRCDPISGHTALYWYRQSLGQGLEFLIYFQGNSAPDKSGLPSDRFSAERTGGSVSTLTIQRTQQEDSAVYLCASSLYAGGNYGYTFGSGTRLTVV.

CDR3 DNA: TGTGCCAGCAGTGGAAGGGACAGGGACAGTCCAAGCAACTATGGCTACACCTTC. It encodes CASSGRDRDSPSNYGYTF. The chain links TRBV27 to TRBJ1-2; 9 bases agree with TRBD1. This CDR3 spans 18 amino acids. CDR1 and CDR2 (germline): MNHEY, SMNVEV (reference sequence). V trimming: 5 bases; J trimming: 2 bases; junction bases outside the gene matches: 15.

The chain joins TRBV25-1 to TRBJ2-7; the match to TRBD1 covers 7 bases. The CDR3 consists of 13 residues. The J segment lost 7 bases and the V segment lost 5 bases, leaving 8 bases of the junction unmatched. Germline V lookup: CDR1 MGHDK, CDR2 SYGVNS. CDR3 DNA sequence: TGTGCCAGCAGTAACACAGGGGATGGGGAGCAGTACTTC. Its protein product is CASSNTGDGEQYF.

The sample holds one count of this clone. The chain is built from TRBV25-1 and TRBJ1-1, with 7 positions matching TRBD1. The J segment lost 4 bases and the V segment lost 7 bases, leaving 12 bases of the junction unmatched. The CDR3 runs 15 residues. CDR1 is MGHDK and CDR2 is SYGVNS in the germline V gene. CDR3: CASTDRAHGSTEAFF. CDR3 DNA: TGTGCCAGCACCGACAGGGCGCACGGGAGCACTGAAGCTTTCTTT.

The chain has TRBV6-6 and TRBJ2-7; D possibly corresponds to TRBD2 (6 bases). The germline V gene encodes CDR1 MNHNY and CDR2 SVGAGI (reference sequence). This CDR3 region has 11 residues. V was cut by 2 bases and J by 8 bases, with 7 bases left in between. The CDR3 loop reads CASSYGGKQYF. For the CDR3, the DNA is TGTGCCAGCAGTTACGGGGGGAAGCAGTACTTC.

V usage is TRBV5-4 and J usage is TRBJ2-1, with TRBD2 as a possible D gene (7 bases). The CDR3 totals 14 residues. The ends were cut back, 4 bases at V and 8 bases at J, with 16 bases in the middle. From germline, CDR1 is SGHNT and CDR2 YYREEE (reference sequence). The CDR3 loop reads CASSPNAGGHEQFF. The CDR3 DNA reads as TGTGCCAGCAGCCCCAACGCCGGGGGGCATGAGCAGTTCTTC. Full variable domain (outside the CDR3, taken from reference TRBV5-4 and TRBJ2-1): ETGVTQSPTHLIKTRGQQVTLRCSSQSGHNTVSWYQQALGQGPQFIFQYYREEENGRGNFPPRFSGLQFPNYSSELNVNALELDDSALYLCASSPNAGGHEQFFGPGTRLTVL.

The chain uses TRBV4-1 and TRBJ2-7; 11 positions match TRBD1. The CDR3 length is 15 residues. V shed 5 bases, J shed 12 bases, and the junction held 15 bases outside the gene matches. Germline values: CDR1 MGHRA, CDR2 YSYEKL. CDR3 region: CASSLTGQGVERGYF. The DNA of the CDR3 is TGCGCCAGCAGCTTGACGGGACAGGGGGTCGAACGAGGGTACTTC.